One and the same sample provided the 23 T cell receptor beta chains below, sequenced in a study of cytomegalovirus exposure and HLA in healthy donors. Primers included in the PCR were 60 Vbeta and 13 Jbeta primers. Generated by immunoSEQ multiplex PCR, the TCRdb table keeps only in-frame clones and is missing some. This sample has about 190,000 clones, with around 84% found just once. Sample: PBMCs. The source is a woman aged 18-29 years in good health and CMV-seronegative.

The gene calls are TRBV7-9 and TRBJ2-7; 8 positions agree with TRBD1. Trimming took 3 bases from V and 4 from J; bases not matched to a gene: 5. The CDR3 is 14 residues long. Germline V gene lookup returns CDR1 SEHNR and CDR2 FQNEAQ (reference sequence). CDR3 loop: CASSFQGAAYEQYF. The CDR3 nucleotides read TGTGCCAGCAGCTTCCAGGGGGCGGCGTACGAGCAGTACTTC.

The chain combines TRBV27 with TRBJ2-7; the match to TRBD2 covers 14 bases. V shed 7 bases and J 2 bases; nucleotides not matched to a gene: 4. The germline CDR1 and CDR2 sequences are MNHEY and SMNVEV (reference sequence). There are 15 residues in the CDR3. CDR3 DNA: TGTGCCAGCATCGGGACTAGCGGGAGAACCTACGAGCAGTACTTC. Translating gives CASIGTSGRTYEQYF.

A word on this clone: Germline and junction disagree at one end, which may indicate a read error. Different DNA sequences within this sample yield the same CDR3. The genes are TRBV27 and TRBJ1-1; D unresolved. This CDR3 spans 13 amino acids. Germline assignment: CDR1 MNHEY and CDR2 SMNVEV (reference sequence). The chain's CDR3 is CASSLGINTEAFF. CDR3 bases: TGCGCCAGCAGTCTCGGGATTAACACTGAAGCTTTCTTT.

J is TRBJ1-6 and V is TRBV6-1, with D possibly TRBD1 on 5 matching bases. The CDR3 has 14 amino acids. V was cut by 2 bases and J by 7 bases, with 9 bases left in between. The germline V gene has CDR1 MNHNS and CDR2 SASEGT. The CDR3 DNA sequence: TGTGCCAGCAGTGAAAACCAGGGAAATTCACCCCTCCACTTT. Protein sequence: CASSENQGNSPLHF.

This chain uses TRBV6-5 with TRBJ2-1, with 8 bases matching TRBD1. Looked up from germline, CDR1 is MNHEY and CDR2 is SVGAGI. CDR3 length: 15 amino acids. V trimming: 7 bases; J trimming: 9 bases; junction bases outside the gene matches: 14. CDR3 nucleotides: TGTGCCAGCACCCATAGGAGGACAGGGTTAGCTGAGCAGTTCTTC. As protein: CASTHRRTGLAEQFF.

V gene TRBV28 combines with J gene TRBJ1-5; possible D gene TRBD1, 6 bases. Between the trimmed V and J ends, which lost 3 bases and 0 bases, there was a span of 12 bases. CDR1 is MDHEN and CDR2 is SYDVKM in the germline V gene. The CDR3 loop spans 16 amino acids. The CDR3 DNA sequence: TGTGCCAGCAGTTTCCCTGGACAGAGTAGCAATCAGCCCCAGCATTTT. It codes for CASSFPGQSSNQPQHF.

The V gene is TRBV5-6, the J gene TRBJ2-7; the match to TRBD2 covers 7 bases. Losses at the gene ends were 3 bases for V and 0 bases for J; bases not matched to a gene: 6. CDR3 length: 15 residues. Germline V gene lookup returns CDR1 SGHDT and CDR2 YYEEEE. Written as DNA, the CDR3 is TGTGCCAGCAGCTCGGTGGGGGGGAGCTCCTACGAGCAGTACTTC. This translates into CASSSVGGSSYEQYF.

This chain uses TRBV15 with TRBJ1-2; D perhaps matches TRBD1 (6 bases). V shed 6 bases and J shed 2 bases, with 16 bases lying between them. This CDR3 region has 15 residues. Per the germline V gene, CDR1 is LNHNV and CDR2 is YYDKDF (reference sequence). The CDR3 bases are TGTGCCACCAGAAGGGACATGGTACAGAACTATGGCTACACCTTC. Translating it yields CATRRDMVQNYGYTF.

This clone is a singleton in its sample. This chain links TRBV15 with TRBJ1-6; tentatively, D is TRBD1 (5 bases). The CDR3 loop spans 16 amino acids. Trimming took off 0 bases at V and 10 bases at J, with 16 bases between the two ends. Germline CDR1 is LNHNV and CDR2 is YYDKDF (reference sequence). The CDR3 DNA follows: TGTGCCACCAGCAGAGAGGATCCAGGGAATATATCACCCCTCCACTTT. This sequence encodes CATSREDPGNISPLHF.

The CDR3 DNA is TGTGCCAGCAGCTCCCCCGGACTAGCGGAAGGCGAGCAGTACTTC. This sequence encodes CASSSPGLAEGEQYF. The chain is built from TRBV5-4 and TRBJ2-7, with 10 bases aligning to TRBD2. The CDR3 runs to 15 residues. The V and J ends lost 3 bases and 6 bases, in that order; junction bases with no gene match: 9. The germline V gene encodes CDR1 SGHNT and CDR2 YYREEE (reference sequence).

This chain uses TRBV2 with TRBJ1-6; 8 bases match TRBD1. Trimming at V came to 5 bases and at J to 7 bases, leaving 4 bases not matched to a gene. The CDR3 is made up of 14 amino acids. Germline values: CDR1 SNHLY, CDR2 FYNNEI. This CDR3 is CASSTDRVNSPLHF. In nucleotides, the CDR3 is TGTGCCAGCAGTACGGACAGGGTCAATTCACCCCTCCACTTT.

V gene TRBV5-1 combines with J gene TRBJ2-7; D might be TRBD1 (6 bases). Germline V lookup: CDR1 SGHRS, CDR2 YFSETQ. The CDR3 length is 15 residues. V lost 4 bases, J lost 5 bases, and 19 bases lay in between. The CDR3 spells CASSVRDTLYDEQYF. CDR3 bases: TGCGCCAGCAGCGTCCGGGACACCCTTTACGACGAGCAGTACTTC.

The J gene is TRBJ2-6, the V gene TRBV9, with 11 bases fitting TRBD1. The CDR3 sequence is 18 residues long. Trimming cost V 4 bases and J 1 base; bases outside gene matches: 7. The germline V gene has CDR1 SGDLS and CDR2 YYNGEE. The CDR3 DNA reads TGTGCCAGCAGCCCCAGGACAGGGGGCGAATCTGGGGCCAACGTCCTGACTTTC. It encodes CASSPRTGGESGANVLTF.

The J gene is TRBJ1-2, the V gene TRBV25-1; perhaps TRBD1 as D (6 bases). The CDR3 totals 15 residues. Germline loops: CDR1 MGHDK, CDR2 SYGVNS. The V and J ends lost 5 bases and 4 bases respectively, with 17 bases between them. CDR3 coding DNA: TGTGCCAGCAGTTCATCTCAGGGGATCGGCTATGGCTACACCTTC. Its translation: CASSSSQGIGYGYTF.

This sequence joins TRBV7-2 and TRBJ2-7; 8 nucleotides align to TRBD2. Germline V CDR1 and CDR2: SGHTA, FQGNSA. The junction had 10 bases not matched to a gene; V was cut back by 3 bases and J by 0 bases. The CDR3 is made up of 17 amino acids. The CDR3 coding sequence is TGTGCCAGCAGCTTGAGGCTAGCGGGTCTTAGCTCCTACGAGCAGTACTTC. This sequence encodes CASSLRLAGLSSYEQYF.

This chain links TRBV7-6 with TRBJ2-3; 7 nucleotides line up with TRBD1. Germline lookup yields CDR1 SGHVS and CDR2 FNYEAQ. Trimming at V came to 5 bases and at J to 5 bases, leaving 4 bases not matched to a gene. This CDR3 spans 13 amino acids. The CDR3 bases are TGTGCCAGCAGCCCGCACAGGGGAGATACGCAGTATTTT. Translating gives CASSPHRGDTQYF.

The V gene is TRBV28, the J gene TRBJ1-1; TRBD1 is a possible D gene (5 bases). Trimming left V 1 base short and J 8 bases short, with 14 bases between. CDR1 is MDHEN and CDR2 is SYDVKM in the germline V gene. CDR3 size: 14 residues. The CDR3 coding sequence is TGTGCCAGCAGTTTATCAGGGCCCTTGAGGGAAGCTTTCTTT. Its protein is CASSLSGPLREAFF.

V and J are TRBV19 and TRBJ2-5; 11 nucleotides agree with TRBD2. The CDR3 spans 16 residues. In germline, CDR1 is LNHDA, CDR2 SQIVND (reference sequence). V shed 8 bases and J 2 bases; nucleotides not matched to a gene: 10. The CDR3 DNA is TGTGCCAGTCAAGCCTCAATAGCGGGAGGGCAAGAGACCCAGTACTTC. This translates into CASQASIAGGQETQYF. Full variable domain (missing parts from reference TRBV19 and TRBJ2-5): DGGITQSPKYLFRKEGQNVTLSCEQNLNHDAMYWYRQDPGQGLRLIYYSQIVNDFQKGDIAEGYSVSREKKESFPLTVTSAQKNPTAFYLCASQASIAGGQETQYFGPGTRLLVL.

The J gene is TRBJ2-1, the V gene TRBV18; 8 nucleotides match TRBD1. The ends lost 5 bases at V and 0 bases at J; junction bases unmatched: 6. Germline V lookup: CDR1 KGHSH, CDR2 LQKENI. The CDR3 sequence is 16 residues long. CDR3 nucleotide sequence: TGTGCCAGCTCATCCACAGGGGGGAGCTCCTACAATGAGCAGTTCTTC. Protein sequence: CASSSTGGSSYNEQFF.

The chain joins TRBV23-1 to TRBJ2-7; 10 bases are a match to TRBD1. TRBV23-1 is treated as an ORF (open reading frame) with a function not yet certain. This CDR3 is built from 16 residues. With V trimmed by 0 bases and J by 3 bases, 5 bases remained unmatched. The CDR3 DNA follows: TGCGCCAGCAGTCAATCAGAGACAGGGGGCATCTACGAGCAGTACTTC. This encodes CASSQSETGGIYEQYF.

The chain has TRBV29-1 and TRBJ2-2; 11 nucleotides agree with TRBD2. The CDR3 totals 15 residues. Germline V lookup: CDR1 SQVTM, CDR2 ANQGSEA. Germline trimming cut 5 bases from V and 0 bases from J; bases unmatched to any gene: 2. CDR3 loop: CSVSSGGANTGELFF. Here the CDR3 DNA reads TGCAGCGTTAGTAGCGGGGGGGCGAACACCGGGGAGCTGTTTTTT.

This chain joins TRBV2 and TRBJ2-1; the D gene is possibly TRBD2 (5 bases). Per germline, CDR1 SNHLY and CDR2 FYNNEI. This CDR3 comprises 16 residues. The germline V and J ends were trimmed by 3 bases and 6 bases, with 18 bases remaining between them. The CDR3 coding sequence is TGTGCCAGCAGTGACGCGGGCGGCTCACCCCCCAATGAGCAGTTCTTC. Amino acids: CASSDAGGSPPNEQFF.

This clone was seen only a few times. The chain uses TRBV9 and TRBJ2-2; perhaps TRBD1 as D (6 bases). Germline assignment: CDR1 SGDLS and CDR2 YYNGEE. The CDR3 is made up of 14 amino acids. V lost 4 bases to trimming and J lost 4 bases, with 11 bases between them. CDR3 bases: TGTGCCAGCAGCTCCGACAGGTTCACCGGGGAGCTGTTTTTT. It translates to CASSSDRFTGELFF.